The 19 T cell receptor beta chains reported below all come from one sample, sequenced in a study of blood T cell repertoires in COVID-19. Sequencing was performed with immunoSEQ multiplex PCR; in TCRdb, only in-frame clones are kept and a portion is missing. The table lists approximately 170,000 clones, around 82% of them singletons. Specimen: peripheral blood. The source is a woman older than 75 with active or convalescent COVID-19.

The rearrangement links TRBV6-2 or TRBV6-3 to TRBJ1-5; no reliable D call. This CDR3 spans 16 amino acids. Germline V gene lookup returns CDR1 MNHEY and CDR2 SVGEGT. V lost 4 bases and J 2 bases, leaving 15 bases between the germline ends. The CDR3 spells CASSSVLPSGNQPQHF. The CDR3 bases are TGTGCCAGCAGTTCCGTCTTGCCCAGTGGCAATCAGCCCCAGCATTTT.

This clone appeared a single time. CDR3 residues: CASSLLIDSGYTF. Written as DNA, the CDR3 is TGTGCCAGCAGCCTACTCATTGACTCTGGCTACACCTTC. The V gene is TRBV3-1 (or the pseudogene TRBV3-2), the J gene TRBJ1-2; no firm D call. Germline loops: CDR1 LGHDT, CDR2 YNNKEL (reference sequence). Trimming took off 4 bases at V and 7 bases at J, with 13 bases between the two ends. The CDR3 is made up of 13 amino acids.

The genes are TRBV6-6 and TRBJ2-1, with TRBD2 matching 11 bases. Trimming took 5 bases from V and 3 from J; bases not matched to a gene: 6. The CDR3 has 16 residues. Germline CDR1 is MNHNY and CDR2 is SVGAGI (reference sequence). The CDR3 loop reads CASSRSGTSGYNEQFF. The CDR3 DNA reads TGTGCCAGCAGTCGCTCCGGGACTAGCGGCTACAATGAGCAGTTCTTC.

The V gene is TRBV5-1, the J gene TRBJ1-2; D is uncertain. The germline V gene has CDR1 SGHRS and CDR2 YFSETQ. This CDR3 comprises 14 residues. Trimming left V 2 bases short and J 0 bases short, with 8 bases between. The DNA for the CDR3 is TGCGCCAGCAGCTTCGGAGATACTAACTATGGCTACACCTTC. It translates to CASSFGDTNYGYTF.

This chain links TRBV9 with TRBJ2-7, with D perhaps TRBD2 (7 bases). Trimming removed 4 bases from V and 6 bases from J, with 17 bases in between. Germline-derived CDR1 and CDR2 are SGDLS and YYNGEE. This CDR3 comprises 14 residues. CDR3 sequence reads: CASSPRGGGSEQYF. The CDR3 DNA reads TGTGCCAGCAGCCCCAGAGGGGGGGGTAGCGAGCAGTACTTC.

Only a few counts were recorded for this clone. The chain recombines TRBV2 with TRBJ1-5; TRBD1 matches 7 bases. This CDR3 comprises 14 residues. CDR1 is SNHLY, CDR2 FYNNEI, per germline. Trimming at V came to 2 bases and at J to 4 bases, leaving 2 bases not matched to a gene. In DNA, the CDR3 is TGTGCCAGCAGTGAACAGGGGGTTAATCAGCCCCAGCATTTT. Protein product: CASSEQGVNQPQHF.

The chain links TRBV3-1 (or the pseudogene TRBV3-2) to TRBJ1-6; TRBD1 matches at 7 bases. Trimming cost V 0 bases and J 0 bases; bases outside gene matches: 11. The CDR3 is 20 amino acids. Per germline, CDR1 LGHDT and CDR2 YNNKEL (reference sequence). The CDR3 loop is CASSQEGRGGPSSYNSPLHF. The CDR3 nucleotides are TGTGCCAGCAGCCAAGAGGGGAGAGGGGGCCCTAGCTCCTATAATTCACCCCTCCACTTT.

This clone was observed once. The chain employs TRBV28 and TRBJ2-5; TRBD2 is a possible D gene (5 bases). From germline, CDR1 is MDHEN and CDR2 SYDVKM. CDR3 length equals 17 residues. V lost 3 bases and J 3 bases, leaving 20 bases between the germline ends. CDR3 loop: CASSLVVRLANKETQYF. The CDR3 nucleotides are TGTGCCAGCAGTTTGGTCGTCCGTTTAGCGAACAAAGAGACCCAGTACTTC.

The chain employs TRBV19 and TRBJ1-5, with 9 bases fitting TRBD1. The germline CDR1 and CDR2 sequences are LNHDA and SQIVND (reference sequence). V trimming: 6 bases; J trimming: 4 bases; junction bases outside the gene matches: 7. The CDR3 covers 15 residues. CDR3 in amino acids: CASRGQGAENQPQHF. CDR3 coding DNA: TGTGCCAGTAGGGGACAGGGAGCCGAAAATCAGCCCCAGCATTTT.

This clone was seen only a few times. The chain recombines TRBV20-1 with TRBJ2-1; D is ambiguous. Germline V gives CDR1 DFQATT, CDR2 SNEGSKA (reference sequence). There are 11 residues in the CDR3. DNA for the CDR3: TGCAGGGTTCCTCTAGGCAATGAGCAGTTCTTC. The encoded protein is CRVPLGNEQFF.

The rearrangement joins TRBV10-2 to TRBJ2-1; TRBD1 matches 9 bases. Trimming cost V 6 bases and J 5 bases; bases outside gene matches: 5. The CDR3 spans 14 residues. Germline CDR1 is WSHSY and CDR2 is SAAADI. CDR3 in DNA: TGCGCCAGCAGACCCGGGACAGGGAACAATGAGCAGTTCTTC. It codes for CASRPGTGNNEQFF.

CDR3 residues: CASSVHQGSQPQHF. CDR3 in DNA: TGTGCCAGCAGCGTTCATCAGGGGTCTCAGCCCCAGCATTTT. The chain combines TRBV9 with TRBJ1-5, with D possibly matching TRBD1 (6 bases). Germline V gives CDR1 SGDLS, CDR2 YYNGEE. Trimming took off 2 bases at V and 6 bases at J, with 12 bases between the two ends. The CDR3 sequence is 14 residues long.

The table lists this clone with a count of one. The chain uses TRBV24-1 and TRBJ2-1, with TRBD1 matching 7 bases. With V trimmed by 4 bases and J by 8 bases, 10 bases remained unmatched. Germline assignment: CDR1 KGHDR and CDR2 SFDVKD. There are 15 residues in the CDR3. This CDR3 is CATSDPRGSGDEQFF. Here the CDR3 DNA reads TGTGCCACCAGTGACCCCAGGGGGTCAGGGGATGAGCAGTTCTTC.

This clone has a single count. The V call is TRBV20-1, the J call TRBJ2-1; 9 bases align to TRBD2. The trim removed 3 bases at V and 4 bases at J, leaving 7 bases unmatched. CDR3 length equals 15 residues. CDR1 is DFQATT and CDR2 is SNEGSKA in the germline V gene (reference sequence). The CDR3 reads CSASSGGSGYNEQFF. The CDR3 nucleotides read TGCAGTGCTAGTAGCGGGGGTAGCGGATACAATGAGCAGTTCTTC.

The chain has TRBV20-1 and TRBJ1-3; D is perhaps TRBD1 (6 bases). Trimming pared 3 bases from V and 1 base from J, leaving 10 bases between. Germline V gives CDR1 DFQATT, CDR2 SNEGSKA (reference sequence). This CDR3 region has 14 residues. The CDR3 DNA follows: TGCAGTGCTAGTAGGGGGTTGTCTGGAAACACCATATATTTT. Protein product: CSASRGLSGNTIYF.

The CDR3 protein is CASSSRQEEKLFF. DNA for the CDR3: TGTGCCAGCAGTTCCCGACAGGAAGAAAAACTGTTTTTT. This chain connects TRBV5-4 to TRBJ1-4, with D possibly being TRBD1 (6 bases). CDR3 length equals 13 residues. Germline V gene lookup returns CDR1 SGHNT and CDR2 YYREEE (reference sequence). V was cut by 5 bases and J by 8 bases, with 13 bases left in between.

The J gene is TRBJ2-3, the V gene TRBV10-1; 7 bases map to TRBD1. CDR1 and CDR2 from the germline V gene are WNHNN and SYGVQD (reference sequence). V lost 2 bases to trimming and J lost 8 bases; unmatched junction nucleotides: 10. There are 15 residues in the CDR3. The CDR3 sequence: CASSELTGASGTQYF. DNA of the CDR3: TGCGCCAGCAGTGAGCTAACAGGGGCCTCGGGTACGCAGTATTTT.

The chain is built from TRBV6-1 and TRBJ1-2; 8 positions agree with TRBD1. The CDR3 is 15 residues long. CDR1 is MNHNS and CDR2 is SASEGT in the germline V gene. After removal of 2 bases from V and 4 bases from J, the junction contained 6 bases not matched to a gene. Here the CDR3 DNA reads TGTGCCAGCAGTGAAAGGACAGGGAGTAGCTATGGCTACACCTTC. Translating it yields CASSERTGSSYGYTF.

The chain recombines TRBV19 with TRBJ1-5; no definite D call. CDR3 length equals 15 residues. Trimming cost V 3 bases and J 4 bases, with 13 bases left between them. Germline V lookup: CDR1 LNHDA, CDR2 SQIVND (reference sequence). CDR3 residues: CASSITMSPNQPQHF. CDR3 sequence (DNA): TGTGCCAGTAGTATTACGATGAGCCCGAATCAGCCCCAGCATTTT.